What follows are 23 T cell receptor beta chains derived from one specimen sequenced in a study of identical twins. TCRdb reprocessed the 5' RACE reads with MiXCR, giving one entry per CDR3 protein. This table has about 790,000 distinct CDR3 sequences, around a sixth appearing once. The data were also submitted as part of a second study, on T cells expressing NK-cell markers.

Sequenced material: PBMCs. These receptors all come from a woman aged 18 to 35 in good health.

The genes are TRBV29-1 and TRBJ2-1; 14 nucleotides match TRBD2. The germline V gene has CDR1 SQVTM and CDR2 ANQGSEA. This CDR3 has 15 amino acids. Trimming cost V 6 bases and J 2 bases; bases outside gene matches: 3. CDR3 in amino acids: CSVGTSGSAYNEQFF. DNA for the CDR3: TGCAGCGTGGGGACTAGCGGGAGCGCCTACAATGAGCAGTTCTTC.

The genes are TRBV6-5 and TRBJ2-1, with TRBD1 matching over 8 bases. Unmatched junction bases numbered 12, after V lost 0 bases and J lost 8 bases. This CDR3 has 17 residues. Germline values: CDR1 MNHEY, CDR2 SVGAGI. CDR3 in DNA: TGTGCCAGCAGTTACTCTCGGACAGGGCTGAGACGGCATGAGCAGTTCTTC. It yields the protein CASSYSRTGLRRHEQFF.

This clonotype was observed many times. The CDR3 loop reads CASSLVGPEAFF. CDR3 nucleotides: TGTGCCAGCAGCTTAGTGGGGCCTGAAGCTTTCTTT. The genes are TRBV7-9 and TRBJ1-1; D is possibly TRBD1 (5 bases). V dropped 1 base and J dropped 6 bases, with 6 bases sitting between them. The CDR3 is 12 residues long. Germline CDR1 reads SEHNR; CDR2 reads FQNEAQ (reference sequence).

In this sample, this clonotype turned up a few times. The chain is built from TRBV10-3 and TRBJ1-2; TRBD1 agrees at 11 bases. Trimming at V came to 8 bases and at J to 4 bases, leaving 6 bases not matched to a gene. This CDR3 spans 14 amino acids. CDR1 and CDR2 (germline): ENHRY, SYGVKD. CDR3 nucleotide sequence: TGTGCCATCGGGGAGGGGACAGGGGGCTATGGCTACACCTTC. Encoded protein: CAIGEGTGGYGYTF.

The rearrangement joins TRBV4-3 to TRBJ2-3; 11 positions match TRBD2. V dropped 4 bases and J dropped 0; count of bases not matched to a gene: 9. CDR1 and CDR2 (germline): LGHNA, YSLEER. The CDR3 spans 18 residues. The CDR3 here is CASSPALRLAGSTDTQYF. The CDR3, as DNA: TGCGCCAGCAGCCCTGCCCTAAGACTAGCGGGAAGCACAGATACGCAGTATTTT.

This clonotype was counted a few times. Here the CDR3 DNA reads TGTGCCAGCAGTTATTGGGACGGCACCGGGGAGCTGTTTTTT. Its translation: CASSYWDGTGELFF. The rearrangement links TRBV27 to TRBJ2-2; the D gene could be TRBD1 or TRBD2 (5 bases each). The V end was cut by 4 bases, the J end by 4 bases, with 10 bases between. Germline assignment: CDR1 MNHEY and CDR2 SMNVEV (reference sequence). This CDR3 is built from 14 residues.

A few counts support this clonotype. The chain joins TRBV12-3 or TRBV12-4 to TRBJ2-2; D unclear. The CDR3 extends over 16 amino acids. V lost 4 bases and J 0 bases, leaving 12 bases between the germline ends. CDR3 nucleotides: TGTGCCAGCAGTTGGACCCTCGACTCGAACACCGGGGAGCTGTTTTTT. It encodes CASSWTLDSNTGELFF.

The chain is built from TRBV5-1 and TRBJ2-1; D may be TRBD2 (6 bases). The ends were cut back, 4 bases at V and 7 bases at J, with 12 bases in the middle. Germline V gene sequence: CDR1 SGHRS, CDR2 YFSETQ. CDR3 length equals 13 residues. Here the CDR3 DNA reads TGCGCCAGCAGCATGGGACTGTTAAATGAGCAGTTCTTC. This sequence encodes CASSMGLLNEQFF.

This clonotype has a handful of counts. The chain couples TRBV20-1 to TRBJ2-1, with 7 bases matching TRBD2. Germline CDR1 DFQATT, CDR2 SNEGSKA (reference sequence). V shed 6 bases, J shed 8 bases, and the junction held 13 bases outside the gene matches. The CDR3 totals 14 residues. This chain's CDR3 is CSATREGIKDEQFF. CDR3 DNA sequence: TGCAGTGCCACGAGGGAGGGGATTAAGGATGAGCAGTTCTTC.

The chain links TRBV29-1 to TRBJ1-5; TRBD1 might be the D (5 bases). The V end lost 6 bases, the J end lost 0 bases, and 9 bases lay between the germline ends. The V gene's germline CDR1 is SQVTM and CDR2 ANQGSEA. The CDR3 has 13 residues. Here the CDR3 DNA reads TGCAGCGTAAGACAGAATAGCAATCAGCCCCAGCATTTT. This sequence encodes CSVRQNSNQPQHF. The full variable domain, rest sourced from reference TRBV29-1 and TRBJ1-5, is SAVISQKPSRDICQRGTSLTIQCQVDSQVTMMFWYRQQPGQSLTLIATANQGSEATYESGFVIDKFPISRPNLTFSTLTVSNMSPEDSSIYLCSVRQNSNQPQHFGDGTRLSIL.

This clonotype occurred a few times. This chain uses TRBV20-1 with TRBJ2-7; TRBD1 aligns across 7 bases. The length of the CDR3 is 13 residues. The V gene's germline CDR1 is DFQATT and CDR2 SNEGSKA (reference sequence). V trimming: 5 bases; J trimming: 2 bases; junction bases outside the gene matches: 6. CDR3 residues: CSAFTGTAYEQYF. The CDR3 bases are TGCAGTGCTTTTACAGGGACAGCCTACGAGCAGTACTTC.

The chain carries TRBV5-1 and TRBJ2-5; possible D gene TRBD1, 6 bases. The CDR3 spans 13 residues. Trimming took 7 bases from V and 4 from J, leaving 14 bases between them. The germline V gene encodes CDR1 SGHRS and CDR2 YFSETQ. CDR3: CASDGGPAETQYF. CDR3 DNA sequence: TGCGCCAGCGATGGGGGCCCCGCAGAGACCCAGTACTTC. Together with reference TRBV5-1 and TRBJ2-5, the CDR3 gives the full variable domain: KAGVTQTPRYLIKTRGQQVTLSCSPISGHRSVSWYQQTPGQGLQFLFEYFSETQRNKGNFPGRFSGRQFSNSRSEMNVSTLELGDSALYLCASDGGPAETQYFGPGTRLLVL.

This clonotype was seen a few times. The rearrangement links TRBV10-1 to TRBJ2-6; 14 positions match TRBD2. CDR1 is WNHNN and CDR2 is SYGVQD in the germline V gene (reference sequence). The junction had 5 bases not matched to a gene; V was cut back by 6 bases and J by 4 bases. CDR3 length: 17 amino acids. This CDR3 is CASRPGLAGAGANVLTF. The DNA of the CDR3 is TGCGCCAGCAGACCGGGACTAGCGGGAGCCGGGGCCAACGTCCTGACTTTC.

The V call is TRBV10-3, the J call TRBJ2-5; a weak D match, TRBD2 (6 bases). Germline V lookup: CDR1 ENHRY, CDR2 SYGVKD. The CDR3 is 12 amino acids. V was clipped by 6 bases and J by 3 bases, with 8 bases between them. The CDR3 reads CAIRGGEETQYF. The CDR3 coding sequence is TGTGCCATCAGGGGGGGAGAAGAGACCCAGTACTTC.

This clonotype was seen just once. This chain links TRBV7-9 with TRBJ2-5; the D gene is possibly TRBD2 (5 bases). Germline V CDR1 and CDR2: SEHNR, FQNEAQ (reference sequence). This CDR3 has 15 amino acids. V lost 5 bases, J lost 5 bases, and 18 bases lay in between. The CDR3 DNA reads TGTGCCAGCAGCCCCTCAGAGGAGTCGGGGGAGACCCAGTACTTC. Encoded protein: CASSPSEESGETQYF. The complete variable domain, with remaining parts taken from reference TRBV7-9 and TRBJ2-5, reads DTGVSQNPRHKITKRGQNVTFRCDPISEHNRLYWYRQTLGQGPEFLTYFQNEAQLEKSRLLSDRFSAERPKGSFSTLEIQRTEQGDSAMYLCASSPSEESGETQYFGPGTRLLVL.

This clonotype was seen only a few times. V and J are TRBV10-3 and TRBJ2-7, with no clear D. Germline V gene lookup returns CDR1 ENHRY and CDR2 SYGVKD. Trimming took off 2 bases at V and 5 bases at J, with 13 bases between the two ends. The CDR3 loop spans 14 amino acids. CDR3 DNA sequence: TGTGCCATCAGTGAGGGACCCCCGGAGAACGAGCAGTACTTC. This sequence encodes CAISEGPPENEQYF.

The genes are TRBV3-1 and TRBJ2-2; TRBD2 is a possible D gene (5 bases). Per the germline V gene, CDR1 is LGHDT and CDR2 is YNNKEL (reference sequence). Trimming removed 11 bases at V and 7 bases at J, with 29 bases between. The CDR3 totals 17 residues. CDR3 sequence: CASSQRRLAESGGELFF. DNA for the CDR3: TGTGCCTCCAGCCAACGGAGGCTAGCCGAGAGTGGCGGGGAGCTGTTTTTT.

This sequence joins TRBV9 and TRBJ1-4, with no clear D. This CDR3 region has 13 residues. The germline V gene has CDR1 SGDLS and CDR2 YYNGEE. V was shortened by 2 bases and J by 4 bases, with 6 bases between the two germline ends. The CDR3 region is CASSVEVNEKLFF. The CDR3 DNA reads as TGTGCCAGCAGCGTGGAGGTTAATGAAAAACTGTTTTTT.

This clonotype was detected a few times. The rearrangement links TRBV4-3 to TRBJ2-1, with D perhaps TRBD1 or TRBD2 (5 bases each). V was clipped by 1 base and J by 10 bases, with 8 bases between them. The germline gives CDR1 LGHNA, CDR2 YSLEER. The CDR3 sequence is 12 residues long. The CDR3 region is CASSQAGTEQFF. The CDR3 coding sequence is TGCGCCAGCAGCCAAGCCGGGACCGAGCAGTTCTTC.

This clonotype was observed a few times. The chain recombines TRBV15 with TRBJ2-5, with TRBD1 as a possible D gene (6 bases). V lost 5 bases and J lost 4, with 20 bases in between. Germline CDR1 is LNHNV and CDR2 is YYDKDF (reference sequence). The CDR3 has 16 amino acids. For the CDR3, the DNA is TGTGCCACCAGCGGAACCTTACAGGGAACCCTAGAGACCCAGTACTTC. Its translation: CATSGTLQGTLETQYF.

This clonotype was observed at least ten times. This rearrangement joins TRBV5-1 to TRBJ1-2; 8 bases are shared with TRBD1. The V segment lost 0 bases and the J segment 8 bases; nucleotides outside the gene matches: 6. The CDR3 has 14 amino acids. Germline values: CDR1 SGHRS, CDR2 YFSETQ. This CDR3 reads CASSLEDRGGGYTF. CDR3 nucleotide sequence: TGCGCCAGCAGCTTGGAAGACAGGGGTGGGGGCTACACCTTC.

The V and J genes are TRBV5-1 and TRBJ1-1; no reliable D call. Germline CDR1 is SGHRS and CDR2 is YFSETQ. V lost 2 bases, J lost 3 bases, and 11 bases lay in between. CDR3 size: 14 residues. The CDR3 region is CASSFNGRDTEAFF. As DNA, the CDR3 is TGCGCCAGCAGCTTTAACGGGAGGGACACTGAAGCTTTCTTT. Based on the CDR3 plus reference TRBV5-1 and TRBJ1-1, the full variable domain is KAGVTQTPRYLIKTRGQQVTLSCSPISGHRSVSWYQQTPGQGLQFLFEYFSETQRNKGNFPGRFSGRQFSNSRSEMNVSTLELGDSALYLCASSFNGRDTEAFFGQGTRLTVV.

The CDR3 coding sequence is TGTGCCAGCAGCAGAAGCCGACAGGGTGATTCACCCCTCCACTTT. This gives the protein CASSRSRQGDSPLHF. The V gene is TRBV5-5, the J gene TRBJ1-6, with 7 bases identical to TRBD1. After removal of 4 bases from V and 8 bases from J, the junction contained 9 bases not matched to a gene. The CDR3 sequence is 15 residues long. Looked up from germline, CDR1 is SGHKS and CDR2 is YYEKEE (reference sequence).